This paragraph covers one T cell receptor beta chain sequence. What this receptor recognizes is not known. No much larger clone exists at a distance of one base, and base qualities are not known. In Seattle, one collaborating source enrolled patients while the infection was active and tracked those patients longitudinally over the course of disease. Each collaborating institution followed its own protocols to collect whole blood in K2EDTA tubes. For TCRbeta analysis, collaborators shipped samples as frozen whole blood, isolated PBMCs, or DNA extracted from either of those sample types. This sample was included in a study of blood T cell repertoires in COVID-19 (dated by TCRdb to 2018 to 2020). Regarding the research as a whole: The collaborator samples originated in the United States, Italy and Spain and spanned the acute and convalescent phases of COVID-19. The repertoires were released in a freely available public database meant as a resource for research on the immune response to SARS-CoV-2. The material from the prospective study consisted of cDNA or gDNA derived from T cells, B-cell-depleted T cells, or PBMCs. The sample metadata nearly always contained a de-identified subject ID, COVID-19 status, age in years and sex. Where available, HLA class I and class II types were taken from metadata supplied by the sample provider and were not determined by assay-based typing. Samples were obtained from the ongoing ImmuneRACE study (first 160 participants) and from 1,000 to 1,500 subjects provided by 6 global collaborators. The dataset comprised deeply sampled blood TCRbeta repertoires from subjects exposed to, actively infected with, or recovered from COVID-19. Findings and caveats that apply to the study as a whole: How much clinical and demographic metadata was included differed by source and by participant, and the metadata was provided uncurated.

The CDR3, cysteine through phenylalanine, is 14 amino acids long. Only the CDR3 portion is preserved as DNA: 42 bases, with reading frame beginning at the first base. CDR1 and CDR2 are drawn from the germline V gene (reference sequence): GTSNPN, SVGIG. The V and J ends are trimmed by 0 bases and 3 bases, leaving 12 bases between them. TCRbeta CDR3 regions were amplified from genomic DNA by means of the immunoSEQ Assay, a bias-controlled multiplex PCR. The study's own analysis went as follows. Nucleated cell counts per sample were estimated from amplification of reference gene primers within the assay. To quantify the absolute abundance of each unique TCRbeta CDR3 rearrangement, sequence reads were collapsed and filtered. Productive Simpson clonality was computed per sample as the square root of Simpson's diversity index over productive rearrangements. In its TCRdb copy, this immuneACCESS table keeps in-frame sequences only and misses some clones. Where compared with another copy, unresolved V genes explain less than half of these, and the others have no known cause. V, J and clone size are taken as reported in that table, and D and trimming were inferred from the DNA itself. This sample is represented by a few hundred thousand clones; about 87% of them were singletons. The top ten hold 10% to 15% of the sample.

Sequenced input: peripheral blood. The sequence was obtained from a woman aged 45 to 65 with COVID-19, enrolled during active disease. The chain employs TRBV30 and TRBJ2-7; the best D guess is TRBD2, with 6 bases matching. In nucleotides, the sequence is TGTGCCTGGAGTGTACTCGGGGGACTCTACGAGCAGTACTTC. This codes for CAWSVLGGLYEQYF.